A selection of T cell receptor beta chains follows, all from one sample in a study of cytomegalovirus exposure and HLA in healthy donors. Method: immunoSEQ multiplex PCR; TCRdb's copy keeps in-frame clones and lacks some. The repertoire includes about 150,000 clones, approximately 82% of them detected once, and 1.1% to 1.5% sits in the top ten. Sequenced: PBMCs. The receptors originated from a male donor in good health and CMV-seronegative. The CDR3 runs from the conserved cysteine through the conserved F or W. Each record gives: J gene, V gene, CDR3 length, CDR3 protein.

TRBJ2-3	TRBV19	16	CASSISHTGTTDTQYF
TRBJ1-2	TRBV5-5	15	CASSLVQGTNYGYTF
TRBJ1-5	TRBV5-5	14	CASSLAGGNQPQHF
TRBJ2-7	TRBV6-5	13	CASSLTGGHEQYF
TRBJ2-5	TRBV18	16	CASSPSDRDRVETQYF
TRBJ2-1	TRBV5-1	19	CASMSGLATKGGNYNEQFF
TRBJ1-2	TRBV7-8	13	CASSTQGSYGYTF
TRBJ2-7	TRBV4-2	19	CASSQDRTSGGVTSYEQYF
TRBJ2-2	TRBV29-1	15	CSVKGGDPNTGELFF
TRBJ2-1	TRBV7-2	15	CASSWTSGGAVEQFF
TRBJ2-3	TRBV18	13	CASPPGATDTQYF
TRBJ1-4	TRBV7-6	14	CASRSGTGGEKLFF
TRBJ2-7	TRBV9	15	CASSVEASRSYEQYF
TRBJ2-3	TRBV6-5	14	CASSYSGDGDTQYF
TRBJ1-1	TRBV7-8	13	CASSLAGATEAFF
TRBJ2-1	TRBV10-1	17	CASSEGLAGGPYNEQFF
TRBJ2-1	TRBV7-9	15	CASSWGLTEFHEQFF
TRBJ1-2	TRBV7-2	15	CASSPGALIRGGYTF
TRBJ2-7	TRBV6-1	14	CASSAGSVAYEQYF
TRBJ2-7	TRBV23-1	16	CASSQSSGTGGHEQYF
TRBJ2-5	TRBV4-3	16	CASSQLAGGVEETQYF
TRBJ2-3	TRBV6-6	15	CASSRLAGGTDTQYF
TRBJ2-6	TRBV18	17	CASSQTGGETGANVLTF
TRBJ2-7	TRBV6-1	13	CASRASEDYEQYF
TRBJ1-4	TRBV7-9	13	CASSQDFREKLFF
TRBJ2-2	TRBV7-3	15	CASSLSSGYTGELFF
TRBJ2-2	TRBV19	15	CASRNRDTYTGELFF
TRBJ2-2	TRBV19	17	CASSIGLAGGRTGELFF
TRBJ2-5	TRBV28	17	CASSLKLRTRNGETQYF
TRBJ2-3	TRBV19	13	CASSTLQGNTQYF
TRBJ1-2	TRBV28	17	CASSLFPRGTVNYGYTF
TRBJ2-1	TRBV7-2	15	CASSLGAGGYNEQFF
TRBJ1-6	TRBV7-8	15	CASSLDPRGNSPLHF
TRBJ1-2	TRBV2	15	CASRDPDRLNYGYTF
TRBJ2-5	TRBV5-6	13	CASSLRGGETQYF
TRBJ1-1	TRBV7-7	12	CASSSSGDEAFF
TRBJ2-1	TRBV7-2	15	CASTQAGQAYNEQFF
TRBJ2-3	TRBV19	12	CASRLSGDTQYF
TRBJ2-3	TRBV5-4	15	CASSLKREITDTQYF
TRBJ2-3	TRBV5-6	12	CASSLSADTQYF
TRBJ2-4	TRBV11-1	18	CASSLGWQVEAQGNIQYF
TRBJ2-7	TRBV6-5	16	CASSYSTGTGTYEQYF
NA	TRBV11-2	15	CASKIAEGSPYEQYF
TRBJ1-4	TRBV28	14	CASSFGGPNEKLFF
TRBJ2-5	TRBV10-2	16	CASSGVQGVVQETQYF
TRBJ2-2	TRBV6-4	16	CASSDSNRGRPGELFF
TRBJ1-2	TRBV6-5	13	CASSSTAGDGYTF
TRBJ1-2	TRBV9	14	CASTGSWAAYGYTF
TRBJ1-3	TRBV19	13	CASSEGRGNTIYF
TRBJ2-3	TRBV6-6	14	CASSYSGGTDTQYF
TRBJ2-1	TRBV14	13	CASSLGLAGEQFF
TRBJ1-6	TRBV7-2	15	CASSLVRGPNSPLHF
TRBJ2-7	TRBV7-6	15	CASMTFAGASYEQYF
TRBJ2-5	TRBV5-4	15	CASSYRQGYQETQYF
TRBJ2-1	TRBV7-2	11	CASSFLNEQFF